This TCR beta chain was obtained from a study of cytomegalovirus exposure and HLA in healthy donors (dated by TCRdb to the late 2010s). General notes on the study: An earlier analysis of roughly 630 of the donors reported 250 to 350 Gb of sequence data and 117 million unique TCR beta sequences from around 200 million T cells. A few DR-DQ haplotypes were handled as single units for association and clustering because linkage in the cohort was strong. Rather than using new phenotypic data, the later analysis identified candidate immune exposures from TCR beta sequences and from how often those sequences occurred across donors. The number of typed donors differed by locus: about 620-630 for A, B, C, DRB1 and DQB1; some 500 for DQA1; some 610 for DPA1; and roughly 470 for DPB1. Alongside the repertoire data, information on donor age, sex, ethnicity and CMV serostatus was compiled. An earlier analysis of approximately 630 of the donors applied high-throughput TCR beta sequencing to assess whether each TCR beta V gene segment acted as functional or pseudogenic. Among the 398 genotyped donors, 81% belonged to the genetic ancestry cluster associated with self-reported Caucasian donors. The study used immunosequencing to profile the T cell repertoires of approximately 650 subjects and linked those repertoires to cytomegalovirus serostatus. All discovery cohort repertoires had been generated on a single sequencing platform. In a later analysis, previously published TCR beta repertoires from 666 donors were re-analyzed and high-resolution HLA genotyping was added so that TCR occurrence patterns could be studied. The study was designed to test whether signatures of past pathogen exposure could be identified by cataloging public T cell receptors. An early release that covered some 640 HLA-typed donors contained approximately 320 gigabases of sequencing data and tens of millions of unique TCR sequences. To predict cytomegalovirus infection status, the study combined high-throughput TCR immunosequencing, statistical association of individual TCRs with disease status, and machine learning. Among around 400 genotyped donors of the cohort, an average of 235,054 unique TCR beta nucleotide sequences were sequenced per donor, roughly a sixth of them non-productive. HLA typing covered class I and class II loci at four-digit resolution. In addition to the first cohort of around 670 subjects, a separate validation cohort of approximately 110 different subjects was used. A later genetic analysis used genome-wide SNP genotypes for about 60% of the 666 donors, treating that subset as a discovery cohort.

Overall study results and their limits: A group of highly shared sequence variants was considered likely to be a technical artifact of the sequencing pipeline. The 87-base-pair reads could not distinguish some IMGT-functional V segments, including TRBV6-2 and TRBV6-3, so those segments were excluded. Specific HLA alleles were associated with 16,951 TCR beta sequences at a false discovery rate of 0.05 in a later analysis. Most TCR sequences were observed very rarely across donors, whereas some public TCRs were present in many individuals. In a later genetic analysis, a missense DCLRE1C variant was associated with V-gene and J-gene trimming of TCR beta chains, and the association was replicated in an independent cohort. According to a later analysis, TCR association rates differed among HLA loci, with DRB1 alleles showing the most associated TCRs and HLA-C alleles showing the fewest. The presence/absence analyses assumed that sequencing depth was roughly uniform across donors, and that assumption may not be true. A further reported finding was that TCR beta sequences accurately predicted the HLA-A and HLA-B alleles for most subjects in the first cohort. Cytomegalovirus status was reported to be diagnosed by the classifier with high specificity and sensitivity in both the original and validation cohorts. Most CMV-associated TCR beta chains appeared to be HLA-restricted in a later analysis, and the HLA associations seemed to be driven largely by CMV exposure. Three of the identified cytomegalovirus-associated TCR beta chains were confirmed in vitro to be specific for cytomegalovirus antigens. When HLA alleles, especially DR and DQ, strongly co-occurred, TCR associations were difficult to assign to individual alleles. According to a later genetic analysis, donors in an Asian-associated ancestry cluster had fewer N-insertions in productive TCRs than the approximately 630-donor mean. Because HLA typing was unavailable for some donors at each locus, only the typed subset was used in association tests. The authors suggested that the approach could potentially be extended to other disease states and immunological phenotypes. Linkage disequilibrium might explain the correlated functional status among segregating V segments, but an unknown experimental factor could not be excluded. This cohort had only TCR beta chains sequenced, and the lack of alpha or paired-chain data limited which features could be detected. Because counts were too low, about 17 rarely observed V segments, including chromosome 9 orphons, were excluded from the earlier analysis of some 540 of the donors. In a later analysis, HLA-associated TCR beta chains showed more clonal expansion and lower generation probabilities than non-associated chains that were equally common. According to a later analysis, parvovirus B19, influenza, CMV and Epstein-Barr virus appeared linked to several top co-occurrence clusters. For the cohort, immune exposure information was limited to CMV serostatus. Broadly in line with IMGT annotations, most TCR beta V segments showed up in productive rearrangements about 87% or about 30% of the time in an earlier analysis of several hundred of the donors. In the study, around 160 TCR beta chains were listed as associated with cytomegalovirus.

Preparation of the library involved the immunoSEQ multiplex PCR assay. The multiplex PCR relied on a mix of 60 forward primers for TCR Vbeta segments and 13 reverse primers for TCR Jbeta segments. The CDR3 region of rearranged TCR beta genes was amplified from genomic DNA by a multiplex PCR assay. The Illumina HiSeq System was used to sequence the amplified TCR beta libraries as 87-base-pair reads. Per the source publication's procedure: Across the 600 to 700 repertoires, a later analysis counted roughly 84 million unique TCR beta chains, 9 million to 14 million of which were shared by at least two donors. A nearest-neighbor algorithm error-corrected the raw reads and collapsed the reads into unique sequences, merging closely related sequences to remove PCR and sequencing errors. CDR3 sequences were aligned to IMGT reference sequences to assign V, D and J gene segments. For a sequence to be retained, at least a six-nucleotide match to both a V gene segment and a J gene segment was required. Rearrangements were classified as productive when the CDR3 lacked stop codons and remained in frame with V and J, and all other rearrangements were classified as non-productive. CDR3 was defined according to IMGT convention as the region running from the second conserved V-encoded cysteine to the conserved J-encoded phenylalanine. The earlier analysis of about 570 of the donors excluded any sequence lacking an unambiguous match to a single V gene segment. An earlier analysis of several hundred of the donors classified V segments as functional when productive rearrangements were above 56.7% and as segregating when the standard deviation between donors was above 5%. A statistical classification framework was developed to diagnose cytomegalovirus status using the catalog of TCR beta chain sequences. In a later analysis, V and J genes were assigned by comparing TCR nucleotide sequences against IMGT/GENE-DB human TR gene sequences. Using the TCRdist pipeline, a later analysis assigned CDR3 sequences along with most-parsimonious VDJ recombination scenarios. In a later analysis, each TCR beta chain was defined by its CDR3 amino acid sequence together with its V-gene family, and reads without a unique V-gene family were excluded. As a way to deal with suspected cross-contamination and a sequencing artifact, a later analysis dropped roughly 620 nucleotide sequences that were highly shared and had low generation probability. For each public chain, a later analysis derived a clonal expansion index from normalized ranks of inferred template counts within each repertoire. In a later analysis, generation probabilities were computed using a VDJ recombination model fitted to out-of-frame rearrangements, and the results were checked against IGoR. In a later analysis, TCR-TCR, TCR-HLA and TCR-CMV co-occurrence was scored with hypergeometric tests, and a repertoire-size bias correction was applied to TCR pairs. False discovery rates were estimated in a later analysis by permuting HLA or CMV assignments 20 times. In a later analysis, co-occurring TCRs were grouped with DBSCAN, and TCRdist sequence similarity was added when clustering was performed within HLA-allele-positive subsets. Repertoires with fewer than 30,000 or more than 120,000 public chains, plus five repertoires with anomalous nucleotide sharing, were excluded from co-occurrence clustering. TCRdb obtained this table from immuneACCESS and retained in-frame rearrangements with V and J assigned. These tables miss some clones; where compared with another copy, unresolved V genes account for less than half of the shortfall, and the remainder is unexplained. V, J and clone size derive from that table, while D and trimming were established from the DNA sequence. The sample includes 110,000 to 150,000 clones, with roughly three quarters observed a single time. Of the sample, approximately 1.6% falls within the top ten clones.

Note on this clone: This clone's antigen is unknown. No quality values exist for individual bases; no much larger clone is one base distant.

The cohort consisted of 600 to 750 healthy bone marrow donors. Cohort members were all nominally healthy when sampled, although unrecorded immune exposures were likely present. The donor tested CMV seronegative and was one of the 352 seronegative cohort members. A peripheral blood sample was collected from each donor, and TCR beta sequencing was performed on peripheral blood mononuclear cells. Genomic DNA extraction from the blood cell samples was performed with the Qiagen DNeasy Blood Extraction Kit. From the cysteine through the phenylalanine, the CDR3 covers 15 amino acids. The sequence is cut down to CDR3 DNA, 45 bases in frame from base 1. The germline V gene yields KGHSH for CDR1 and LQKENI for CDR2. V is cut by 2 bases and J by 5 bases, and the space between the germline ends is 12 bases.

Sequenced: PBMCs. This receptor chain uses TRBV18 and TRBJ2-2; TRBD2 is a possible D gene, resting on 6 matching bases. The source of this sequence is a woman in her 30s in good health and CMV-seronegative. The sequence in DNA is TGTGCCAGCTCACCAGAGACCGCGGGGACCGGGGAGCTGTTTTTT. The encoded protein is CASSPETAGTGELFF. Where the CDR3 stops, the reference TRBV18 and TRBJ2-2 genes take over; the full variable domain is NAGVMQNPRHLVRRRGQEARLRCSPMKGHSHVYWYRQLPEEGLKFMVYLQKENIIDESGMPKERFSAEFPKEGPSILRIQQVVRGDSAAYFCASSPETAGTGELFFGEGSRLTVL.